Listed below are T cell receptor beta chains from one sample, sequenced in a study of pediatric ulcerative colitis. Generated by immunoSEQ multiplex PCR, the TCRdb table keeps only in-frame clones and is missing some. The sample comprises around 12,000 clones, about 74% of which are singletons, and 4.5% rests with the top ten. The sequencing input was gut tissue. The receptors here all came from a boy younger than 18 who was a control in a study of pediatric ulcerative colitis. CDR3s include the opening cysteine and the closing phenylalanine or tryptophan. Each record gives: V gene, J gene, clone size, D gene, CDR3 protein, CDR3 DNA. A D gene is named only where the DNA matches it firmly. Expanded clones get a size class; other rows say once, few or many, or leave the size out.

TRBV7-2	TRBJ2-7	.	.	CASSFAPGFSYEQYF	TGTGCCAGCAGCTTTGCGCCAGGGTTTTCCTACGAGCAGTACTTC
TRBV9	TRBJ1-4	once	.	CASSSGRGDEKLFF	TGTGCCAGCAGCTCCGGACGAGGGGATGAAAAACTGTTTTTT
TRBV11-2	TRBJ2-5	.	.	CASSWGGRGRETQYF	TGTGCCAGCAGCTGGGGAGGGAGGGGGCGAGAGACCCAGTACTTC
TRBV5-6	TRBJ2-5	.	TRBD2	CASSHTSGQETQYF	TGTGCCAGCAGCCACACTAGCGGACAAGAGACCCAGTACTTC
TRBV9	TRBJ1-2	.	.	CASSVELNYGYTF	TGTGCCAGCAGCGTAGAGCTTAACTATGGCTACACCTTC
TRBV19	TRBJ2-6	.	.	CASDDGSGANVLTF	TGTGCCAGTGACGACGGCTCTGGGGCCAACGTCCTGACTTTC
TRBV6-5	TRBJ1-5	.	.	CASSLTGRIMSQHF	TGTGCCAGCAGTTTAACAGGGCGGATCATGTCCCAGCATTTT
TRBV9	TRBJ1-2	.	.	CASSVGGSWGYTF	TGTGCCAGCAGCGTAGGGGGATCTTGGGGCTACACCTTC
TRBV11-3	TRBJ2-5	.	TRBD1	CASSTGQVETQYF	TGTGCCAGCAGCACGGGACAGGTAGAGACCCAGTACTTC
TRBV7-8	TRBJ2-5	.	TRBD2	CASSSSGAGGETQYF	TGTGCCAGCAGCTCTTCAGGCGCGGGGGGAGAGACCCAGTACTTC
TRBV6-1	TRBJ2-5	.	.	CASSEGGLRETQYF	TGTGCCAGCAGTGAAGGAGGACTAAGAGAGACCCAGTACTTC
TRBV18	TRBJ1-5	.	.	CASSQYGGNQPQHF	TGTGCCAGCTCACAATATGGTGGCAATCAGCCCCAGCATTTT
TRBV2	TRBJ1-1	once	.	CASSDSLNSVVDTEAFF	TGTGCCAGCAGTGACAGCCTTAATTCGGTGGTGGACACTGAAGCTTTCTTT
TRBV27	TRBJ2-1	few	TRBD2	CASTGGYGGSSYNEQFF	TGTGCCAGCACGGGAGGGTACGGCGGTAGCTCCTACAATGAGCAGTTCTTC
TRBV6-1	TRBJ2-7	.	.	CASSAADRGPYEQYF	TGTGCCAGCAGTGCTGCGGACAGAGGGCCCTACGAGCAGTACTTC